Each of the 28 T cell receptor beta chains below was sequenced from the same sample in a study of tumor and adjacent non-tumor tissue in lung cancer. The library came from three nested PCR rounds adapted from ARM-PCR protocols. TCRdb fed the multiplex PCR reads into MiXCR, producing one record per CDR3 protein. The sample has 90,000 to 120,000 distinct CDR3 sequences, 65% seen once. This sample's RNA came from whole unsorted tissue. This non-tumor lung sample came from over 3 cm beyond the tumor edge. The sequenced sample was distant non-tumor lung tissue. These receptors were collected from a man aged 25-45 years with non-small cell lung cancer.

Relative to its sample, this clonotype is medium-sized. V is TRBV11-1 and J is TRBJ1-1; 7 positions agree with TRBD1. V dropped 6 bases and J dropped 1; count of bases not matched to a gene: 5. Looked up from germline, CDR1 is SGHAT and CDR2 is FQDESV (reference sequence). CDR3 length equals 14 residues. The CDR3 spells CASSQDRSNTEAFF. The CDR3 DNA is TGTGCCAGCAGTCAGGACAGGTCGAACACTGAAGCTTTCTTT.

About this clonotype itself: The CDR3 end shows no conserved phenylalanine or tryptophan, and so a read error is likely. The CDR3 here is CSAGPPRDAQLEQFL. CDR3 DNA: TGCAGTGCTGGACCCCCCCGGGACGCTCAATTAGAGCAGTTCCTC. V gene TRBV20-1 combines with J gene TRBJ2-1; either TRBD1 or TRBD2 may fit D (5 bases each). Germline lookup yields CDR1 DFQATT and CDR2 SNEGSKA (reference sequence). Between the trimmed V and J ends, which lost 5 bases and 10 bases, there was a span of 24 bases. CDR3 size: 15 residues.

Details on this clonotype: The missing conserved phenylalanine or tryptophan at the end of this CDR3 makes a read error likely. The chain uses TRBV20-1 and TRBJ2-7, with a tentative D call TRBD1 (6 bases). The CDR3 length is 13 residues. Germline CDR1 and CDR2: DFQATT and SNEGSKA (reference sequence). The DNA for the CDR3 is TGCTGTGTTACTGGACAGCGTGCCTACGAGCAGTACATC. Translation gives CCVTGQRAYEQYI.

The chain recombines TRBV20-1 with TRBJ1-5, with TRBD1 as a possible D gene (5 bases). Germline CDR1 is DFQATT and CDR2 is SNEGSKA (reference sequence). The CDR3 totals 15 residues. The V end lost 2 bases, the J end lost 9 bases, and 20 bases lay between the germline ends. CDR3 bases: TGCAGTGCTAGAATTTGGGGGGGAGACGATCTGCCCCAGCATTTT. It is translated as CSARIWGGDDLPQHF.

The rearrangement links TRBV5-6 to TRBJ2-2, with 7 bases fitting TRBD1. This CDR3 is 15 amino acids long. The germline V gene has CDR1 SGHDT and CDR2 YYEEEE. Trimming took 0 bases from V and 3 from J; bases not matched to a gene: 2. CDR3 protein: CASSLVQGDTGELFF. In DNA, the CDR3 is TGTGCCAGCAGCTTGGTGCAGGGGGACACCGGGGAGCTGTTTTTT.

As regards this clonotype: Compared with germline, one end of the junction differs, possibly owing to a read error. The genes are TRBV28 and TRBJ2-7; 9 bases map to TRBD2. The CDR3 is 17 residues long. In germline, CDR1 is MDHEN, CDR2 SYDVKM. CDR3 amino acids: CVSSLGSLPSGTREQYF. CDR3 coding DNA: TGTGTCAGCAGTCTAGGGTCCCTCCCTAGCGGGACCCGCGAGCAGTACTTC.

On this clonotype: A junction boundary mismatches the germline segment, possibly from a read error. The genes are TRBV20-1 and TRBJ1-4; D is ambiguous. This CDR3 region has 12 residues. CDR1 and CDR2 from the germline V gene are DFQATT and SNEGSKA (reference sequence). The CDR3 loop is CSAQDEPEKVFF. In DNA form, the CDR3 reads TGCAGTGCCCAGGACGAGCCTGAAAAAGTGTTTTTT.

This chain joins TRBV18 and TRBJ2-3, with 9 bases that match TRBD2. V gave up 6 bases and J gave up 8 bases; unmatched junction bases: 15. CDR3 length: 16 amino acids. Germline V gene sequence: CDR1 KGHSH, CDR2 LQKENI. In nucleotides, the CDR3 is TGTGCCAGCTCTCCCTACGTAGCGGGGGCCCCTGGTACGCAGTATTTT. Protein product: CASSPYVAGAPGTQYF.

The table lists this clonotype with many counts. J is TRBJ2-7 and V is TRBV6-2 or TRBV6-3, with 9 bases aligning to TRBD2. The length of the CDR3 is 14 residues. Germline V gives CDR1 MNHEY, CDR2 SVGEGT. Unmatched junction bases numbered 5, after V lost 7 bases and J lost 1 base. The CDR3 nucleotides read TGTGCCAGCAACGGGGCGGGAGGGTCCTACGAGCAGTACTTC. The encoded protein is CASNGAGGSYEQYF.

Notes on this clonotype: Germline and junction disagree at one end, which may indicate a read error. V gene TRBV6-1 combines with J gene TRBJ2-3; 9 nucleotides agree with TRBD1. This CDR3 contains 16 residues. Germline values: CDR1 MNHNS, CDR2 SASEGT. In DNA, the CDR3 is TGCGCCTGCAGTGGCGGACAGGGGCCCGCCACAGATACGCAGTATTTT. Translated: CACSGGQGPATDTQYF.

This clonotype was found many times. The rearrangement uses TRBV4-1 and TRBJ1-4, with D uncertain. CDR3 length equals 15 residues. Germline V gene data show CDR1 as MGHRA and CDR2 as YSYEKL. V lost 1 base and J 1 base, leaving 7 bases between the germline ends. CDR3 sequence: CASSQVQRTNEKLFF. CDR3 DNA: TGCGCCAGCAGCCAAGTTCAGAGAACTAATGAAAAACTGTTTTTT.

In regard to this clonotype: At one of its ends the junction is not consistent with the germline gene, which may arise from a read error. The CDR3 DNA follows: TGTGCCATCAGCTTAGCCCGTGTGCCAAGCCACAATGAGCAGTTCTTC. It codes for CAISLARVPSHNEQFF. The chain is built from TRBV11-1 and TRBJ2-1; D is unresolved. Germline V lookup: CDR1 SGHAT, CDR2 FQDESV (reference sequence). This CDR3 is 16 amino acids long.

This clonotype was picked up one time. The CDR3 does not close with the conserved phenylalanine or tryptophan, likely indicating a read error. The V call is TRBV29-1, the J call TRBJ1-3; the D gene is possibly TRBD1 (5 bases). V lost 6 bases and J lost 0, with 9 bases in between. Germline CDR1 reads SQVTM; CDR2 reads ANQGSEA. CDR3 length equals 13 residues. DNA of the CDR3: TGCAGCGTCGCAGACAGCTCTGGAAACACCATATATCTT. Its protein product is CSVADSSGNTIYL.

This clonotype is a singleton in its sample. Mismatch with germline at one junction end may stem from a read error. The V call is TRBV29-1, the J call TRBJ2-7; tentative D call: TRBD2 (6 bases). This CDR3 spans 13 amino acids. Germline V gene data show CDR1 as SQVTM and CDR2 as ANQGSEA. In DNA form, the CDR3 reads TGCAGCGCTATGCGCGGGATTCACGACGAGCAGTATTTC. This gives the protein CSAMRGIHDEQYF.

This clonotype was found a few times. The chain has TRBV21-1 and TRBJ1-5; TRBD1 was called by the table and not checked on the DNA. TRBV21-1 is noted as a pseudogene. The CDR3 runs to 18 residues. CDR3 sequence reads: CASSPRQEETGESQPQHF. DNA of the CDR3: TGTGCCAGCAGCCCTCGGCAGGAGGAGACAGGGGAGAGTCAGCCCCAGCATTTT.

A remark on this clonotype: With a much larger clone just one base away, this may be a read error. V usage is TRBV15 and J usage is TRBJ2-2; unclear D gene. CDR3 length: 15 amino acids. CDR1 is LNHNV, CDR2 YYDKDF, per germline (reference sequence). CDR3 in amino acids: CVTSRDLWITGELFF. DNA of the CDR3: TGTGTCACCAGCAGAGATCTTTGGATCACCGGGGAGCTGTTTTTT.

A remark on this clonotype: This is likely a read error, given that the CDR3 carries no conserved phenylalanine or tryptophan at its end. The chain employs TRBV20-1 and TRBJ1-1; no firm D call. The length of the CDR3 is 14 residues. The ends were cut back, 0 bases at V and 4 bases at J, with 12 bases in the middle. From germline, CDR1 is DFQATT and CDR2 SNEGSKA (reference sequence). CDR3 DNA: TGCAGTGCTAGAGACCGGGGTTCGGGCACTGAAGCTTTCTCT. This encodes CSARDRGSGTEAFS.

This clonotype was counted ten times or more. The rearrangement uses TRBV6-2 or TRBV6-3 and TRBJ2-6; perhaps TRBD1 as D (5 bases). The CDR3 covers 18 residues. The germline gives CDR1 MNHEY, CDR2 SVGEGT. V was trimmed by 1 base and J by 0 bases, leaving 13 bases between them. In DNA, the CDR3 is TGTGCCAGCAGTTACTACGGACAAATTCGCTCTGGGGCCAACGTCCTGACTTTC. Translation gives CASSYYGQIRSGANVLTF.

In the case of this clonotype: The junction differs from germline at one of its ends, possibly a read error. The chain combines TRBV14 with TRBJ2-2; D perhaps matches TRBD2 (5 bases). Per the germline V gene, CDR1 is SGHDN and CDR2 is FVKESK. This CDR3 has 15 amino acids. CDR3 sequence: CASRYTEGRTGELFF. The CDR3 DNA reads TGTGCTAGCAGATACACAGAGGGCCGGACCGGGGAGCTGTTTTTT. The full variable domain, with the rest looked up from reference TRBV14 and TRBJ2-2, is EAGVTQFPSHSVIEKGQTVTLRCDPISGHDNLYWYRRVMGKEIKFLLHFVKESKQDESGMPNNRFLAERTGGTYSTLKVQPAELEDSGVYFCASRYTEGRTGELFFGEGSRLTVL.

As concerns this clonotype: A much larger clone differs by one base, so this may be a read error. The chain couples TRBV20-1 to TRBJ1-5; 8 bases fit TRBD1. The CDR3 is 15 residues long. Germline V CDR1 and CDR2: DFQATT, SNEGSKA (reference sequence). The CDR3 is CSARDLAGGSQPKHF. The CDR3 DNA follows: TGCAGTGCTAGAGATCTGGCAGGGGGCAGTCAGCCCAAGCATTTT.

On this clonotype: Germline and junction disagree at one end, which may indicate a read error. This chain joins TRBV12-3 or TRBV12-4 and TRBJ2-1; D might be TRBD1 (5 bases). The CDR3 extends over 14 amino acids. The CDR3 loop reads CASNRQGADSEQSF. The CDR3, as DNA: TGTGCCAGCAACAGGCAAGGAGCAGACAGTGAGCAGTCCTTC.

The chain couples TRBV3-1 to TRBJ2-3; 7 nucleotides match TRBD1. Germline values: CDR1 LGHDT, CDR2 YNNKEL (reference sequence). V dropped 6 bases and J dropped 4; count of bases not matched to a gene: 10. The CDR3 has 15 amino acids. The CDR3, as DNA: TGTGCCAGCAGTCGTTCTACAGGGGTAGCAGATACGCAGTATTTT. Translating gives CASSRSTGVADTQYF.

This clonotype was detected many times. The rearrangement links TRBV5-6 to TRBJ2-1; a possible D gene is TRBD2 (5 bases). The ends were cut back, 5 bases at V and 7 bases at J, with 13 bases in the middle. The germline V gene has CDR1 SGHDT and CDR2 YYEEEE. The CDR3 totals 13 residues. CDR3 bases: TGTGCCAGCAGTCTCGGACTTGGTAATGAGCAGTTCTTC. Amino acids: CASSLGLGNEQFF.

This clonotype appeared many times. The CDR3 bases are TGCAGTGCTAGGTGGGGGGCAGTGGTTACTGAAGCTTTCTTT. Translated: CSARWGAVVTEAFF. V is TRBV20-1 and J is TRBJ1-1; D is possibly TRBD1 (6 bases). The CDR3 extends over 14 amino acids. Trimming pared 3 bases from V and 5 bases from J, leaving 16 bases between. Germline lookup yields CDR1 DFQATT and CDR2 SNEGSKA (reference sequence).

As concerns this clonotype: Given the absence of the conserved phenylalanine or tryptophan at the CDR3 end, a read error is likely. The V and J genes are TRBV11-2 and TRBJ2-7, with 7 bases that match TRBD2. Germline V CDR1 and CDR2: SGHAT, FQNNGV. The CDR3 consists of 15 residues. V lost 5 bases to trimming and J lost 6 bases; unmatched junction nucleotides: 13. The CDR3: CASSTPRTRYLEQYS. For the CDR3, the DNA is TGTGCCAGCAGCACCCCCAGGACTAGGTATCTCGAGCAGTACTCC.

As concerns this clonotype: Because the CDR3 is missing its conserved closing phenylalanine or tryptophan, this is likely a read error. The DNA is left out, because the CDR3 cannot be placed on it with certainty; the CDR3 is given as TCRdb lists it. The J gene is TRBJ2-2, the V gene TRBV20-1. A total of 13 residues make up the CDR3, ends included. Germline V gene data show CDR1 as DFQATT and CDR2 as SNEGSKA (reference sequence). The CDR3 sequence is CSARDVGTEELLI.

As regards this clonotype: A much larger clone lies one base from this, so it may be a read error. The J gene is TRBJ2-5, the V gene TRBV6-1; TRBD1 might be the D (6 bases). CDR1 is MNHNS, CDR2 SASEGT, per germline. The germline V and J ends were trimmed by 10 bases and 7 bases, with 25 bases remaining between them. CDR3 size: 15 residues. The CDR3 spells CANTLPGTRAGTQYF. CDR3 DNA sequence: TGTGCCAACACCCTACCCGGGACAAGGGCCGGGACCCAGTACTTC.

In the case of this clonotype: Its ends do not fully match the called genes, so a read error is possible. The rearrangement uses TRBV6-2 or TRBV6-3 and TRBJ2-3, with D possibly being TRBD1 (6 bases). This CDR3 spans 17 amino acids. The germline V gene encodes CDR1 MNHEY and CDR2 SVGEGT. In DNA form, the CDR3 reads TGTGCCAGCAGTTCCCTCCTCGACAGGTTAGGGTCGGATACGCACCATTTT. This sequence encodes CASSSLLDRLGSDTHHF.